This T cell receptor (beta chain) was captured in a study of monozygotic twins with inflammatory bowel disease. During cDNA synthesis, UMIs that each contained a 6-nucleotide sample barcode were added by means of template switching. Each CDR3 protein gets one entry in TCRdb, which reprocessed the 5' RACE reads and gives no DNA. Recorded for this sample: approximately 330,000 distinct CDR3 sequences. The CDR3 is made up of 15 amino acids. Germline assignment: CDR1 ENHRY and CDR2 SYGVKD. Concerning this clonotype: Antigen: not known.

Findings and caveats of the study: Variability may have been added to patient repertoires by differing immunosuppressive treatments.

This TCR derives from a human donor with ulcerative colitis or Crohn's disease, or a healthy co-twin of an affected twin (not recorded which). The sequencing input was blood. V usage is TRBV10-3 and J usage is TRBJ2-1; the TRBD2 assignment by TCRdb is unverifiable without DNA. The CDR3 loop is CAISGVGGQFNEQFF.